This T cell receptor beta chain originates from a study of cytomegalovirus exposure and HLA in healthy donors. Healthy bone marrow donors formed the donor group. PCR was performed using 60 Vbeta and 13 Jbeta primers. Only in-frame clones appear in the TCRdb table, and some are missing; sequencing was by immunoSEQ multiplex PCR. The profile covers over 150,000 clones, with roughly 87% appearing a single time and 0.2% to 0.3% taken by the ten largest. J gave up 6 bases and V 1 base, and 11 bases lay outside the gene matches. The V gene's germline CDR1 is SGHTA and CDR2 FQGNSA. This CDR3 is built from 17 residues.

The sequenced material came from PBMCs. V gene TRBV7-2 combines with J gene TRBJ2-1; TRBD2 aligns across 8 bases. The sequence derives from a girl less than two years old in good health and CMV-seronegative. CDR3 region: CASSLVVGTSVGNEQFF. The CDR3 coding sequence is TGTGCCAGCAGCTTAGTGGTCGGGACTAGTGTTGGCAATGAGCAGTTCTTC.